Below, 19 T cell receptor beta chains from the same sample are listed, as sequenced in a study of blood T cell repertoires in COVID-19. Profiled with immunoSEQ multiplex PCR; TCRdb holds only in-frame clones, not every one. The table lists some 260,000 clones, over 70% of them singletons. The sequencing input was peripheral blood. Receptors were obtained from a woman older than 75 with acute or convalescent COVID-19.

This clone was picked up one time. V gene TRBV2 combines with J gene TRBJ1-5, with a possible D match to TRBD1 (5 bases). CDR3 length: 15 amino acids. V lost 5 bases to trimming and J lost 7 bases, with 18 bases between them. From germline, CDR1 is SNHLY and CDR2 FYNNEI. The CDR3 coding sequence is TGTGCCAGCAGTTCTACAGGAAAAACCAAACAGCCCCAGCATTTT. Its protein is CASSSTGKTKQPQHF.

The chain employs TRBV18 and TRBJ2-1; 8 bases are shared with TRBD1. The CDR3 sequence is 16 residues long. V lost 6 bases and J lost 5; bases outside the gene matches: 12. The germline V gene encodes CDR1 KGHSH and CDR2 LQKENI. CDR3 amino acids: CASSRTPDRVNNEQFF. DNA for the CDR3: TGTGCCAGCTCTCGGACCCCGGACAGGGTGAACAATGAGCAGTTCTTC. Drawing the rest from reference TRBV18 and TRBJ2-1, the complete variable domain is NAGVMQNPRHLVRRRGQEARLRCSPMKGHSHVYWYRQLPEEGLKFMVYLQKENIIDESGMPKERFSAEFPKEGPSILRIQQVVRGDSAAYFCASSRTPDRVNNEQFFGPGTRLTVL.

This clone has only a few counts. This sequence joins TRBV7-3 and TRBJ2-3; D may be TRBD2 (6 bases). The V end was cut by 3 bases, the J end by 1 base, with 8 bases between. Germline V gene data show CDR1 as SGHTA and CDR2 as FQGTGA. The CDR3 runs 14 residues. The CDR3 is CASSFRGGTDTQYF. CDR3 DNA: TGTGCCAGCAGCTTCCGCGGGGGCACAGATACGCAGTATTTT.

The chain uses TRBV15 and TRBJ1-6; 8 nucleotides match TRBD1. Trimming cost V 3 bases and J 0 bases; bases outside gene matches: 4. Germline V gives CDR1 LNHNV, CDR2 YYDKDF (reference sequence). This CDR3 has 17 residues. CDR3 loop: CATSRTTGGSYNSPLHF. CDR3 coding DNA: TGTGCCACCAGCAGGACTACAGGGGGCTCCTATAATTCACCCCTCCACTTT. The whole variable domain, filled in from reference TRBV15 and TRBJ1-6, reads DAMVIQNPRYQVTQFGKPVTLSCSQTLNHNVMYWYQQKSSQAPKLLFHYYDKDFNNEADTPDNFQSRRPNTSFCFLDIRSPGLGDTAMYLCATSRTTGGSYNSPLHFGNGTRLTVT.

The V gene is TRBV11-3, the J gene TRBJ2-2, with TRBD2 matching 7 bases. V lost 1 base, J lost 2 bases, and 7 bases stayed unmatched. The CDR3 is 17 residues long. The V gene's germline CDR1 is SGHNT and CDR2 YENEEA. Here the CDR3 DNA reads TGTGCCAGCAGCTTAGGGCTTACTAGCGTAAACACCGGGGAGCTGTTTTTT. It specifies CASSLGLTSVNTGELFF.

The genes are TRBV7-9 and TRBJ1-2; D gene unclear. Trimming took 8 bases from V and 4 from J, leaving 20 bases between them. The CDR3 extends over 15 amino acids. In germline, CDR1 is SEHNR, CDR2 FQNEAQ (reference sequence). DNA of the CDR3: TGTGCCAGCCCCCAGGCGTTCAAGGAGGGCTATGGCTACACCTTC. Translating it yields CASPQAFKEGYGYTF.

This clone appeared a single time. The chain is built from TRBV4-3 and TRBJ1-2; a weak D match, TRBD1 (5 bases). Trimming shortened V by 0 bases and J by 7 bases, and 27 bases separated the two germline ends. The CDR3 covers 19 residues. Germline V CDR1 and CDR2: LGHNA, YSLEER. This CDR3 reads CASSQDYRGRARIRGGYTF. Here the CDR3 DNA reads TGCGCCAGCAGCCAAGATTATAGGGGCCGGGCACGAATTAGGGGTGGCTACACCTTC.

The V and J genes are TRBV3-1 (or the pseudogene TRBV3-2) and TRBJ1-5; D perhaps matches TRBD1 (5 bases). Trimming took 1 base from V and 5 from J, leaving 9 bases between them. Looked up from germline, CDR1 is LGHDT and CDR2 is YNNKEL (reference sequence). CDR3 size: 14 residues. CDR3 coding DNA: TGTGCCAGCAGCCAAGCCTGGGGCGATCAGCCCCAGCATTTT. Amino acid sequence: CASSQAWGDQPQHF.

The gene calls are TRBV18 and TRBJ2-7; 10 nucleotides align to TRBD2. The CDR3 extends over 15 amino acids. Germline V gene lookup returns CDR1 KGHSH and CDR2 LQKENI. The V gene end was trimmed by 1 base and the J gene end by 2 bases; junction bases not matched to a gene: 2. CDR3 region: CASSPQAGGTYEQYF. In DNA form, the CDR3 reads TGTGCCAGCTCACCACAAGCGGGAGGGACCTACGAGCAGTACTTC.

The V gene is TRBV19, the J gene TRBJ1-5; TRBD1 matches at 8 bases. Trimming at V came to 4 bases and at J to 3 bases, leaving 5 bases not matched to a gene. Germline V lookup: CDR1 LNHDA, CDR2 SQIVND (reference sequence). This CDR3 has 15 residues. The CDR3: CASSNLDRDNQPQHF. The DNA for the CDR3 is TGTGCCAGTAGTAACTTGGACAGGGACAATCAGCCCCAGCATTTT.

This chain joins TRBV19 and TRBJ2-7, with TRBD1 matching 7 bases. CDR3 size: 15 residues. Germline loops: CDR1 LNHDA, CDR2 SQIVND (reference sequence). The trim removed 2 bases at V and 7 bases at J, leaving 11 bases unmatched. CDR3: CASSIFPQGTGEQYF. CDR3 bases: TGTGCCAGTAGTATATTCCCACAGGGGACGGGGGAGCAGTACTTC.

The V gene is TRBV10-3, the J gene TRBJ1-2, with TRBD1 matching 7 bases. Germline trimming cut 8 bases from V and 3 bases from J; bases unmatched to any gene: 6. This CDR3 comprises 13 residues. Germline CDR1 and CDR2: ENHRY and SYGVKD. CDR3 nucleotides: TGTGCCATCCCTGCCACAGGGGACTATGGCTACACCTTC. It yields the protein CAIPATGDYGYTF.

This sequence joins TRBV9 and TRBJ2-5; 10 bases align to TRBD2. Germline CDR1 and CDR2: SGDLS and YYNGEE. Germline trimming cut 4 bases from V and 5 bases from J; bases unmatched to any gene: 11. CDR3 size: 16 residues. In DNA, the CDR3 is TGTGCCAGCAGCCCCTCATTAGCGGGAGGTCGGGAGACCCAGTACTTC. This gives the protein CASSPSLAGGRETQYF. Supplemented by reference TRBV9 and TRBJ2-5, the full variable domain reads DSGVTQTPKHLITATGQRVTLRCSPRSGDLSVYWYQQSLDQGLQFLIQYYNGEERAKGNILERFSAQQFPDLHSELNLSSLELGDSALYFCASSPSLAGGRETQYFGPGTRLLVL.

The chain uses TRBV19 and TRBJ1-2; a weak D match, TRBD1 (5 bases). CDR1 and CDR2 from the germline V gene are LNHDA and SQIVND (reference sequence). V gave up 6 bases and J gave up 4 bases, with 18 bases separating them. The CDR3 has 15 amino acids. CDR3 sequence (DNA): TGTGCCAGTAGAGGGTTGGAGGGGCTGGGCTATGGCTACACCTTC. As protein: CASRGLEGLGYGYTF.

The V and J genes are TRBV6-5 and TRBJ2-7, with D possibly matching TRBD1 (7 bases). CDR1 is MNHEY and CDR2 is SVGAGI in the germline V gene. The V and J ends lost 0 bases and 2 bases respectively, with 11 bases between them. The CDR3 contains 15 residues. Here the CDR3 reads CASSYSAGQTYEQYF. CDR3 DNA: TGTGCCAGCAGTTACTCGGCGGGACAGACCTACGAGCAGTACTTC.

V and J are TRBV7-2 and TRBJ2-7; a possible D gene is TRBD1 (6 bases). Germline V gives CDR1 SGHTA, CDR2 FQGNSA. The V gene lost 5 bases and the J gene lost 2 bases, with 10 bases spanning the gap. CDR3 size: 13 residues. The CDR3 DNA is TGTGCCAGCAGCCACGGACAGACCTACGAGCAGTACTTC. The encoded protein is CASSHGQTYEQYF.

The chain has TRBV5-1 and TRBJ1-6, with a possible D match to TRBD1 (6 bases). Germline V gene data show CDR1 as SGHRS and CDR2 as YFSETQ. Between the trimmed V and J ends, which lost 4 bases and 0 bases, there was a span of 23 bases. This CDR3 contains 20 residues. The CDR3 DNA is TGCGCCAGCAGCCAATACGACCGGGACAATGGGGGCTCCTATAATTCACCCCTCCACTTT. Amino acid sequence: CASSQYDRDNGGSYNSPLHF.

The chain combines TRBV6-6 with TRBJ2-7, with D possibly TRBD2 on 6 matching bases. In germline, CDR1 is MNHNY, CDR2 SVGAGI (reference sequence). V was clipped by 6 bases and J by 3 bases, with 18 bases between them. CDR3 length: 15 residues. CDR3 residues: CASSPGTFGLYEQYF. The CDR3 region has the DNA TGTGCCAGCAGCCCCGGGACTTTTGGTCTCTACGAGCAGTACTTC.

This clone has only a few counts. This same CDR3 is encoded by further DNA sequences in the sample. The chain recombines TRBV3-1 (or the pseudogene TRBV3-2) with TRBJ1-1, with 10 bases identical to TRBD1. V lost 4 bases and J lost 5; bases outside the gene matches: 4. The CDR3 length is 14 residues. Germline CDR1 LGHDT, CDR2 YNNKEL (reference sequence). This CDR3 is CASSPRDRGTEAFF. The CDR3 coding sequence is TGTGCCAGCAGCCCCCGGGACAGGGGTACTGAAGCTTTCTTT.